The rows below give T cell receptor beta chains drawn from one sample of a study of blood T cell repertoires in COVID-19. Sequenced by immunoSEQ multiplex PCR; TCRdb stores in-frame clones only, minus some. The table lists about 97,000 clones, more than 75% of them singletons. Material for sequencing was peripheral blood. These TCRs come from a human donor in a cohort sampled during active COVID-19. The CDR3 runs from the conserved cysteine through the conserved F or W. A D gene is named only where the DNA matches it firmly. Size tells how often a clone was seen (once, few, many) or the class of an expanded clone, and some rows leave it out.

J gene,clone size,V gene,D gene,CDR3 protein,CDR3 DNA
TRBJ1-3,.,TRBV28,.,CASSLSGNTIYF,TGTGCCAGCAGTTTATCGGGAAACACCATATATTTT
TRBJ1-5,once,TRBV19,.,CASSPPVGEIQPQHF,TGTGCCAGTAGTCCCCCCGTAGGGGAAATTCAGCCCCAGCATTTT
TRBJ2-3,.,TRBV7-3,TRBD2,CASSLDSSGRGADTQYF,TGTGCCAGCAGCTTAGATAGCAGCGGGAGGGGCGCAGATACGCAGTATTTT
TRBJ1-5,.,TRBV19,TRBD1,CASRTGGRQPQHF,TGTGCCAGTAGGACAGGGGGAAGGCAGCCCCAGCATTTT
TRBJ1-3,once,TRBV28,.,CASRRTPNTIYF,TGTGCCAGCAGACGGACACCCAACACCATATATTTT
TRBJ1-5,few,TRBV6-5,TRBD1,CASTDRVGNQPQHF,TGTGCCAGCACCGACAGGGTCGGCAATCAGCCCCAGCATTTT
TRBJ2-7,.,TRBV5-1,TRBD2,CASSPGRGGSIYEQYF,TGCGCCAGCAGCCCCGGCCGGGGCGGGAGTATTTACGAGCAGTACTTC
TRBJ1-2,once,TRBV7-9,.,CASSPGAGADYGYTF,TGTGCCAGCAGCCCAGGGGCAGGGGCTGACTATGGCTACACCTTC
TRBJ2-7,.,TRBV18,TRBD1,CASSPSTGGTYEQYF,TGTGCCAGCTCACCAAGCACAGGGGGAACCTACGAGCAGTACTTC
TRBJ2-1,.,TRBV19,.,CASKENRGNEQFF,TGTGCTTCTAAAGAGAATAGGGGCAATGAGCAGTTCTTC
TRBJ1-1,.,TRBV15,.,CATSRDRENTEAFF,TGTGCCACCAGCAGAGATCGAGAGAACACTGAAGCTTTCTTT
TRBJ2-7,.,TRBV24-1,.,CATSDQGSYEQYF,TGTGCCACCAGTGATCAGGGCTCCTACGAGCAGTACTTC
TRBJ1-1,.,TRBV5-4,.,CASTPGGMNTEAFF,TGTGCCAGCACCCCGGGGGGGATGAACACTGAAGCTTTCTTT
TRBJ2-7,.,TRBV27,.,CASSAGIREQYF,TGTGCCAGCAGTGCGGGTATTCGGGAGCAGTACTTC
TRBJ2-1,.,TRBV19,TRBD2,CASSIYLAGIYNEQFF,TGTGCCAGTAGTATATACCTAGCGGGAATATACAATGAGCAGTTCTTC
TRBJ2-7,.,TRBV27,TRBD1,CATGGLSRYEQYF,TGTGCCACAGGGGGCCTTAGTCGCTACGAGCAGTACTTC
TRBJ2-1,.,TRBV7-3,.,CASSSQGISSYNEQFF,TGTGCCAGCAGCTCCCAGGGGATAAGCTCCTACAATGAGCAGTTCTTC
TRBJ1-1,.,TRBV18,.,CASSPPTTGNEAFF,TGTGCCAGCTCACCACCGACGACGGGAAATGAAGCTTTCTTT
TRBJ2-3,.,TRBV9,.,CASSVLSRVDTQYF,TGTGCCAGCAGCGTACTATCTCGTGTGGATACGCAGTATTTT
TRBJ2-1,.,TRBV18,TRBD1,CASSPRPRDRRGNEQFF,TGTGCCAGCTCACCCAGGCCCCGGGACAGGAGGGGCAATGAGCAGTTCTTC
TRBJ2-7,.,TRBV9,TRBD2,CASSETGTSLNEQYF,TGTGCCAGCAGCGAGACCGGGACTAGCCTCAACGAGCAGTACTTC
TRBJ1-4,.,TRBV9,.,CASSVAARRYEKLFF,TGTGCCAGCAGCGTAGCGGCCCGGAGATATGAAAAACTGTTTTTT
TRBJ2-7,.,TRBV29-1,.,CSGGQFTYEQYF,TGCAGCGGTGGACAGTTCACCTACGAGCAGTACTTC
TRBJ2-1,.,TRBV3-1/TRBV3-2,TRBD2,CASSQDLLAAYNEQFF,TGTGCCAGCAGCCAAGACCTCCTAGCGGCCTACAATGAGCAGTTCTTC
TRBJ1-4,.,TRBV10-3,.,CAISQGLNNEKLFF,TGTGCCATCAGCCAGGGGCTCAATAATGAAAAACTGTTTTTT
TRBJ2-1,once,TRBV12-5,.,CASGLGGAASNEQFF,TGTGCTAGTGGTTTGGGTGGGGCTGCGTCAAATGAGCAGTTCTTC
TRBJ1-5,.,TRBV7-2,.,CASRRLEEVFNQPQHF,TGTGCCAGCCGACGCCTTGAGGAGGTATTCAATCAGCCCCAGCATTTT
TRBJ2-6,once,TRBV28,TRBD1,CASSSGTGVYGANVLTF,TGTGCCAGCAGTTCTGGGACAGGGGTGTATGGGGCCAACGTCCTGACTTTC
TRBJ1-6,.,TRBV19,TRBD1,CASSTSSGTGGISPLHF,TGTGCCAGTAGTACCTCTTCCGGGACAGGGGGAATATCACCCCTCCACTTT
TRBJ2-1,.,TRBV5-1,.,CASSYGQSVAGGDEQFF,TGCGCCAGCAGCTACGGTCAGTCGGTGGCTGGAGGCGATGAGCAGTTCTTC
TRBJ1-5,.,TRBV12-3/TRBV12-4,.,CASSSTVVQPQHF,TGTGCCAGCAGTTCGACAGTGGTTCAGCCCCAGCATTTT
TRBJ1-6,.,TRBV3-1/TRBV3-2,.,CASSQAHTAYNSPLHF,TGTGCCAGCAGCCAGGCACACACAGCTTATAATTCACCCCTCCACTTT
TRBJ2-7,.,TRBV25-1,TRBD1,CASSRQGTYEQYF,TGTGCCAGTTCGAGACAGGGAACCTACGAGCAGTACTTC